This is a list of T cell receptor beta chains from one sample in a study of blood T cell repertoires in COVID-19. The repertoire was sequenced with immunoSEQ multiplex PCR; TCRdb's copy has only in-frame clones and lacks some. The sample carries under 65,000 clones, 91% recorded once. Sequencing input: peripheral blood. The receptor set was obtained from a human donor in a cohort sampled during active COVID-19. Each CDR3 is given with its conserved first and last residue. Fields, in order: clone size, J gene, V gene, CDR3 protein. Clone sizes are given selectively: once, few, many, or a class where the clone is expanded.

clone size: .; J gene: TRBJ1-2; V gene: TRBV2; CDR3 protein: CASEGGGGSIYGYTF
clone size: .; J gene: TRBJ2-1; V gene: TRBV16; CDR3 protein: CASSQSSGRGAEQFF
clone size: once; J gene: TRBJ1-2; V gene: TRBV2; CDR3 protein: CASRAGGQANYGYTF
clone size: .; J gene: TRBJ1-1; V gene: TRBV6-5; CDR3 protein: CASSSNRGGVAFF
clone size: .; J gene: TRBJ2-1; V gene: TRBV15; CDR3 protein: CATSRVPGQGSDLLAGGVDEQFF
clone size: .; J gene: TRBJ2-7; V gene: TRBV5-1; CDR3 protein: CASSLAGTVSYEQYF
clone size: few; J gene: TRBJ1-1; V gene: TRBV11-3; CDR3 protein: CASSLNRGGLQAFF
clone size: few; J gene: TRBJ1-1; V gene: TRBV5-1; CDR3 protein: CASSFEQGGWTEAFF
clone size: .; J gene: TRBJ1-5; V gene: TRBV24-1; CDR3 protein: CATRGTGVGPNQPQHF
clone size: .; J gene: TRBJ1-2; V gene: TRBV4-3; CDR3 protein: CASSRADGSYGYTF
clone size: few; J gene: TRBJ1-5; V gene: TRBV19; CDR3 protein: CASSLQGLGQPQHF
clone size: .; J gene: TRBJ2-1; V gene: TRBV19; CDR3 protein: CASKTGTVNEQFF
clone size: .; J gene: TRBJ2-6; V gene: TRBV5-8; CDR3 protein: CASSFPYRIAGANVLTF
clone size: .; J gene: TRBJ1-5; V gene: TRBV7-9; CDR3 protein: CASSLAQGNQPQHF
clone size: .; J gene: TRBJ1-4; V gene: TRBV19; CDR3 protein: CASTPQGEKLFF
clone size: .; J gene: TRBJ1-3; V gene: TRBV19; CDR3 protein: CASSILGRPLSGNTIYF
clone size: .; J gene: TRBJ2-7; V gene: TRBV19; CDR3 protein: CASSISGGNYEQYF
clone size: .; J gene: TRBJ2-7; V gene: TRBV25-1; CDR3 protein: CASTRTPQGYEQYF
clone size: .; J gene: TRBJ2-1; V gene: TRBV12-5; CDR3 protein: CASGPRGDNEQFF
clone size: .; J gene: TRBJ2-1; V gene: TRBV28; CDR3 protein: CASSFRGGPVEQFF
clone size: .; J gene: TRBJ1-4; V gene: TRBV18; CDR3 protein: CASSPGQGNEKLFF
clone size: .; J gene: TRBJ1-2; V gene: TRBV25-1; CDR3 protein: CASSELGGPSKNYGYTF
clone size: .; J gene: TRBJ2-7; V gene: TRBV5-6; CDR3 protein: CASSQMTSRVDEQYF
clone size: .; J gene: TRBJ2-7; V gene: TRBV7-2; CDR3 protein: CASTETGTASYEQYF
clone size: .; J gene: TRBJ2-1; V gene: TRBV5-1; CDR3 protein: CASSGGAIYNEQFF